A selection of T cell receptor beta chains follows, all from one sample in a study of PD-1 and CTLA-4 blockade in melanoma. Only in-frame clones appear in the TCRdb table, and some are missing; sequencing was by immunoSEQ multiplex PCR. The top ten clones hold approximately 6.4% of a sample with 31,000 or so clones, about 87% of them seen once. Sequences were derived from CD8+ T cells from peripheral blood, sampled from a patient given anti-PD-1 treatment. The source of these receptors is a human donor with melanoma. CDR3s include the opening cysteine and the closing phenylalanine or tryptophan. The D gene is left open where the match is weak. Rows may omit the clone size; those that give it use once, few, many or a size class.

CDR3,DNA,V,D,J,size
CSVEGGGETQYF,TGCAGCGTTGAAGGGGGGGGAGAGACCCAGTACTTC,TRBV29-1,TRBD2,TRBJ2-5,.
CASSIDSGQGRGYTF,TGTGCCAGTAGTATAGATTCGGGACAGGGACGAGGCTACACCTTC,TRBV19,TRBD1,TRBJ1-2,.
CASSLFRGDQPQHF,TGTGCCAGCAGTTTATTTAGGGGCGATCAGCCCCAGCATTTT,TRBV27,.,TRBJ1-5,.
CASSPGGRGTEAFF,TGCGCCAGCAGCCCGGGGGGTCGTGGCACTGAAGCTTTCTTT,TRBV5-1,.,TRBJ1-1,.
CASSLAPWEQFF,TGTGCCAGCAGCCTCGCTCCCTGGGAGCAGTTCTTC,TRBV7-8,.,TRBJ2-1,.
CASRAGSQETQYF,TGTGCCAGCAGAGCCGGCAGCCAAGAGACCCAGTACTTC,TRBV7-9,.,TRBJ2-5,.
CASSEVSGANQPQHF,TGCGCCAGCAGTGAGGTGTCGGGAGCCAATCAGCCCCAGCATTTT,TRBV10-2,.,TRBJ1-5,once
CASSIDRGRLYEQYF,TGTGCCAGTAGTATAGACAGGGGACGCCTCTACGAGCAGTACTTC,TRBV19,.,TRBJ2-7,few
CAWRGADRGYGYTF,TGTGCCTGGAGGGGCGCGGACAGGGGTTATGGCTACACCTTC,TRBV30,TRBD1,TRBJ1-2,once
CASSPGAGLSAFF,TGTGCCAGCAGCCCGGGGGCCGGGCTGTCGGCTTTCTTT,TRBV5-6,.,TRBJ1-1,.
CASSVDSLLYGYTF,TGTGCCAGTAGTGTGGACAGCCTTCTCTATGGCTACACCTTC,TRBV19,.,TRBJ1-2,.
CASSEIFSNQPQHF,TGTGCCAGCAGTGAAATTTTTTCAAATCAGCCCCAGCATTTT,TRBV6-1,.,TRBJ1-5,.
CASSTGTGGDEQYF,TGTGCCAGCAGTACCGGGACAGGGGGCGACGAGCAGTACTTC,TRBV6-4,TRBD1,TRBJ2-7,.
CASSYSPGNEQYF,TGTGCCAGCAGTTACTCCCCAGGGAATGAGCAGTACTTC,TRBV6-5,.,TRBJ2-7,.
CASSHWDRDYEQYF,TGTGCCAGCAGCCATTGGGACAGGGACTACGAGCAGTACTTC,TRBV3-1/TRBV3-2,TRBD1,TRBJ2-7,.
CASSEAKGAGAYEQYF,TGTGCCAGCAGTGAAGCGAAGGGCGCGGGGGCCTACGAGCAGTACTTC,TRBV6-1,TRBD2,TRBJ2-7,.
CASSSLTGPNTEAFF,TGTGCCAGCAGCTCCCTGACAGGACCGAACACTGAAGCTTTCTTT,TRBV9,.,TRBJ1-1,few
CASSEWHNEQFF,TGTGCCAGCAGTGAATGGCACAATGAGCAGTTCTTC,TRBV2,.,TRBJ2-1,.
CASSLGGRSSSYEQYF,TGTGCCAGCAGCTTAGGAGGGCGGAGCAGCTCCTACGAGCAGTACTTC,TRBV7-6,.,TRBJ2-7,.
CASSERTGKGYGYTF,TGTGCCAGCAGTGAACGGACAGGGAAGGGATATGGCTACACCTTC,TRBV7-9,TRBD1,TRBJ1-2,.
CASSLGPRGAGVTDTQYF,TGTGCCAGCAGCTTAGGCCCCCGAGGAGCGGGGGTCACAGATACGCAGTATTTT,TRBV7-7,TRBD2,TRBJ2-3,.
CASRREGSSRYEQYF,TGTGCCAGCAGACGTGAAGGGAGCTCAAGATACGAGCAGTACTTC,TRBV7-9,.,TRBJ2-7,few
CASSLDRGSGRPLHF,TGTGCCAGCAGCTTAGATCGAGGGTCAGGGAGGCCCCTCCACTTT,TRBV11-2,.,TRBJ1-6,.
CASSPRGAETQYF,TGTGCCAGCAGCCCCAGGGGAGCAGAGACCCAGTACTTC,TRBV7-9,.,TRBJ2-5,.
CASSAGVRYTF,TGTGCCAGCAGCGCAGGAGTGCGCTACACCTTC,TRBV28,.,TRBJ1-2,.
CASSLGTATNEKLFF,TGTGCCAGCAGCTTAGGCACTGCAACTAATGAAAAACTGTTTTTT,TRBV7-9,.,TRBJ1-4,.
CAWSVKAGANVLTF,TGTGCCTGGAGTGTAAAAGCTGGGGCCAACGTCCTGACTTTC,TRBV30,.,TRBJ2-6,.
CASSSTGGYEQYF,TGTGCCAGTAGTTCGACAGGGGGCTACGAGCAGTACTTC,TRBV19,TRBD1,TRBJ2-7,.
CASSPRDGLAAQETQYF,TGTGCCAGCAGCCCGAGGGACGGACTAGCTGCTCAAGAGACCCAGTACTTC,TRBV7-6,TRBD2,TRBJ2-5,once
CASSRSGQQNQPQHF,TGTGCCAGCAGCCGATCTGGACAACAAAATCAGCCCCAGCATTTT,TRBV3-1/TRBV3-2,.,TRBJ1-5,once
CASSFGAMTFF,TGTGCCAGCTCCTTTGGGGCAATGACTTTCTTT,TRBV5-6,.,TRBJ1-1,.
CASSLGGLAGEQYF,TGTGCCAGCAGCTTGGGGGGACTAGCGGGAGAGCAGTACTTC,TRBV11-2,TRBD2,TRBJ2-7,.
CASSLRGGAGSYEQYF,TGTGCCAGCAGCTTGCGAGGGGGCGCCGGGTCCTACGAGCAGTACTTC,TRBV7-9,TRBD1,TRBJ2-7,.
CASTLRHFGLAGTSTDTQYF,TGTGCCAGCACCTTGAGACACTTCGGACTAGCGGGAACTAGCACAGATACGCAGTATTTT,TRBV2,TRBD2,TRBJ2-3,.
CASSVTDRRSTDTQYF,TGTGCCAGCAGTGTTACAGACAGGAGGTCCACAGATACGCAGTATTTT,TRBV6-1,.,TRBJ2-3,.
CASSPRDTFNYGYTF,TGTGCCAGCTCACCACGGGACACTTTTAACTATGGCTACACCTTC,TRBV18,.,TRBJ1-2,.
CASSQAELHTQYF,TGTGCCAGCAGCCAAGCCGAGCTTCATACGCAGTATTTT,TRBV14,.,TRBJ2-3,few
CASSPSGRGDNQPQHF,TGTGCCAGCAGCCCTAGTGGGAGGGGAGACAATCAGCCCCAGCATTTT,TRBV7-9,.,TRBJ1-5,.
CASSQVGQPSFSYEQYF,TGTGCCAGCAGCCAAGTAGGACAGCCAAGTTTCTCCTACGAGCAGTACTTC,TRBV4-2,.,TRBJ2-7,.
CASRDRGQEKLFF,TGTGCCAGCCGGGACAGGGGACAGGAAAAACTGTTTTTT,TRBV2,TRBD1,TRBJ1-4,.
CASSSGRGPRIEAFF,TGTGCCAGCAGCTCGGGACGGGGGCCCCGGATTGAAGCTTTCTTT,TRBV7-9,.,TRBJ1-1,.
CASSNWEPGDNEQFF,TGTGCCAGTAGCAACTGGGAGCCGGGCGACAATGAGCAGTTCTTC,TRBV19,.,TRBJ2-1,.
CASSGGSGANVLTF,TGTGCCAGCAGTGGGGGCTCTGGGGCCAACGTCCTGACTTTC,TRBV6-4,.,TRBJ2-6,.
CASSLGTGVNQPQHF,TGCGCCAGCAGCCTGGGGACAGGGGTCAATCAGCCCCAGCATTTT,TRBV4-3,TRBD1,TRBJ1-5,few
CASRGSQETQYF,TGTGCCAGCCGGGGTTCCCAAGAGACCCAGTACTTC,TRBV5-8,.,TRBJ2-5,.
CSVGTGGFYGYTF,TGCAGCGTTGGGACAGGGGGCTTCTATGGCTACACCTTC,TRBV29-1,TRBD1,TRBJ1-2,.
CASSLRGEGFGDGNTIYF,TGTGCCAGCAGCTTACGAGGGGAGGGGTTCGGAGATGGAAACACCATATATTTT,TRBV7-9,.,TRBJ1-3,once
CASSLASRPGAFYNEQFF,TGTGCCAGCAGTTTAGCGTCCAGGCCGGGGGCCTTCTACAATGAGCAGTTCTTC,TRBV28,.,TRBJ2-1,once
CAWKDTSSNQPQHF,TGTGCCTGGAAGGACACCTCAAGCAATCAGCCCCAGCATTTT,TRBV30,.,TRBJ1-5,once
CASSSRTGRAPGEQYF,TGTGCCAGCAGTTCCCGGACAGGAAGGGCCCCGGGGGAGCAGTACTTC,TRBV27,TRBD1,TRBJ2-7,.
CAWSVFRGRNTEAFF,TGTGCCTGGAGTGTATTCAGGGGGAGAAACACTGAAGCTTTCTTT,TRBV30,TRBD1,TRBJ1-1,.
CASSLMVGTGELFF,TGTGCCAGCAGCTTAATGGTTGGCACCGGGGAGCTGTTTTTT,TRBV7-3,.,TRBJ2-2,once
CASSLEDPGVDEQFF,TGCGCCAGCAGCTTGGAGGACCCAGGTGTGGATGAGCAGTTCTTC,TRBV5-1,.,TRBJ2-1,.